The 25 T cell receptor beta chains below were found in one sample sequenced in a study of T cell responses to AZD1222 COVID-19 vaccine (dated by TCRdb to the early 2020s). The library was prepared using the immunoSEQ multiplex PCR assay. The table comes from immuneACCESS by way of TCRdb, which keeps in-frame sequences with V and J called. Part of the clones is missing from these tables; in studies checked, under half for an unresolved V gene and the rest for unknown reasons. This sample comprises approximately 100,000 clones, around 87% of them detected only once. About a tenth of the sample comes from the top ten. The sample's time point label, in plain terms: about 28 days (+/-7) after the second vaccine dose. The specimen was peripheral blood, collected 28 days after the second AZD1222 dose. The receptors originated from an adult who received the AZD1222 COVID-19 vaccine.

This sequence joins TRBV7-2 and TRBJ2-7; TRBD2 matches 11 bases. V shed 2 bases, J shed 1 base, and the junction held 4 bases outside the gene matches. Germline V CDR1 and CDR2: SGHTA, FQGNSA. This CDR3 is built from 16 residues. The CDR3 DNA is TGTGCCAGCAGCTTAACTGGGACTAGCGGATCCTACGAGCAGTACTTC. This encodes CASSLTGTSGSYEQYF.

The rearrangement joins TRBV13 to TRBJ2-6; no firm D call. Germline V CDR1 and CDR2: PRHDT, FYEKMQ (reference sequence). The germline V and J ends were trimmed by 0 bases and 6 bases, with 18 bases remaining between them. The CDR3 extends over 18 amino acids. The CDR3 region has the DNA TGTGCCAGCAGCTTAGGTCTCACCCTTGGCTCCAAGGCCAACGTCCTGACTTTC. This gives the protein CASSLGLTLGSKANVLTF.

The chain has TRBV5-6 and TRBJ1-1; possible D gene TRBD1, 5 bases. Germline CDR1 reads SGHDT; CDR2 reads YYEEEE. This CDR3 contains 15 residues. V was clipped by 1 base and J by 0 bases, with 10 bases between them. The CDR3 nucleotides are TGTGCCAGCAGCTTGATTTTACAGGTGAACACTGAAGCTTTCTTT. This sequence encodes CASSLILQVNTEAFF.

This clone was seen a handful of times. The chain carries TRBV4-2 and TRBJ1-1; D perhaps matches TRBD1 (5 bases). Between the trimmed V and J ends, which lost 1 base and 5 bases, there was a span of 17 bases. The germline CDR1 and CDR2 sequences are LGHNA and YNFKEQ. This CDR3 contains 16 residues. The CDR3 sequence: CASSQGAGGMGTEAFF. In DNA form, the CDR3 reads TGTGCCAGCAGCCAAGGCGCGGGGGGTATGGGGACTGAAGCTTTCTTT.

This clone was observed once. CDR3 in amino acids: CASSLGWDRANYGYTF. The CDR3 nucleotides are TGTGCCAGCAGCTTAGGGTGGGACCGAGCTAACTATGGCTACACCTTC. The chain joins TRBV7-2 to TRBJ1-2, with D tentatively TRBD1 (5 bases). The CDR3 runs to 16 residues. V shed 1 base and J shed 0 bases, with 12 bases lying between them. Germline V gene sequence: CDR1 SGHTA, CDR2 FQGNSA.

The V and J genes are TRBV25-1 and TRBJ1-2, with D perhaps matching TRBD1 (5 bases). The CDR3 totals 13 residues. The V and J ends lost 2 bases and 2 bases respectively, with 6 bases between them. The germline V gene has CDR1 MGHDK and CDR2 SYGVNS. The DNA of the CDR3 is TGTGCCAGCAGTGAACGGACAAACTATGGCTACACCTTC. Translating it yields CASSERTNYGYTF.

The chain links TRBV7-8 to TRBJ2-3; a possible D gene is TRBD2 (5 bases). CDR3 length: 15 residues. The V and J ends lost 3 bases and 0 bases respectively, with 10 bases between them. CDR1 SGHVS and CDR2 FQNEAQ come from the germline V gene. Written as DNA, the CDR3 is TGTGCCAGCAGCTTCTATACTAGTAGCACAGATACGCAGTATTTT. This encodes CASSFYTSSTDTQYF.

The V gene is TRBV9, the J gene TRBJ2-5, with D tentatively TRBD1 (6 bases). The CDR3 covers 16 residues. Germline V gives CDR1 SGDLS, CDR2 YYNGEE. V was clipped by 0 bases and J by 3 bases, with 15 bases between them. CDR3 residues: CASSVADLQGEETQYF. For the CDR3, the DNA is TGTGCCAGCAGCGTAGCGGATCTACAGGGTGAAGAGACCCAGTACTTC. Looking up the rest from reference TRBV9 and TRBJ2-5 gives the full variable domain: DSGVTQTPKHLITATGQRVTLRCSPRSGDLSVYWYQQSLDQGLQFLIQYYNGEERAKGNILERFSAQQFPDLHSELNLSSLELGDSALYFCASSVADLQGEETQYFGPGTRLLVL.

Only a few counts were recorded for this clone. The chain joins TRBV30 to TRBJ1-2; 10 nucleotides match TRBD1. This CDR3 is 12 amino acids long. Germline CDR1 reads GTSNPN; CDR2 reads SVGIG (reference sequence). Germline trimming cut 3 bases from V and 7 bases from J; bases unmatched to any gene: 2. CDR3 sequence reads: CAWRDRGLGYTF. Written as DNA, the CDR3 is TGTGCCTGGAGAGACAGGGGGCTTGGCTACACCTTC.

The rearrangement uses TRBV7-9 and TRBJ2-4, with D possibly TRBD2 on 6 matching bases. From germline, CDR1 is SEHNR and CDR2 FQNEAQ (reference sequence). The CDR3 runs to 15 residues. The V and J ends lost 0 bases and 0 bases respectively, with 6 bases between them. DNA for the CDR3: TGTGCCAGCAGCTTAGCGGGAGGAGCCAAAAACATTCAGTACTTC. It is translated as CASSLAGGAKNIQYF. The variable domain in full, with the rest retrieved from reference TRBV7-9 and TRBJ2-4, is DTGVSQNPRHKITKRGQNVTFRCDPISEHNRLYWYRQTLGQGPEFLTYFQNEAQLEKSRLLSDRFSAERPKGSFSTLEIQRTEQGDSAMYLCASSLAGGAKNIQYFGAGTRLSVL.

The V call is TRBV29-1, the J call TRBJ2-1, with D possibly called TRBD1 or TRBD2 (5 bases each). From germline, CDR1 is SQVTM and CDR2 ANQGSEA. This CDR3 region has 11 residues. The ends were cut back, 7 bases at V and 6 bases at J, with 10 bases in the middle. DNA for the CDR3: TGCAGCGGGGACCTAGTCAATGAGCAGTTCTTC. It specifies CSGDLVNEQFF.

This clone was recorded a few times. V and J are TRBV7-2 and TRBJ2-2; 9 bases line up with TRBD1. With V trimmed by 2 bases and J by 4 bases, 11 bases remained unmatched. The V gene's germline CDR1 is SGHTA and CDR2 FQGNSA. This CDR3 has 18 amino acids. CDR3 loop: CASSLSAKQGASTGELFF. Here the CDR3 DNA reads TGTGCCAGCAGCTTATCAGCAAAACAGGGGGCGAGCACCGGGGAGCTGTTTTTT.

This chain links TRBV9 with TRBJ1-3; no reliable D call. Germline V gives CDR1 SGDLS, CDR2 YYNGEE. V shed 3 bases and J shed 0 bases, with 7 bases lying between them. CDR3 size: 14 residues. The CDR3 here is CASSAGLSGNTIYF. The CDR3 DNA is TGTGCCAGCAGCGCGGGCCTCTCTGGAAACACCATATATTTT.

The rearrangement links TRBV27 to TRBJ2-3, with a tentative D call TRBD1 (5 bases). Trimming removed 3 bases at V and 4 bases at J, with 8 bases between. This CDR3 has 13 amino acids. Germline V gene data show CDR1 as MNHEY and CDR2 as SMNVEV (reference sequence). This CDR3 is CASSLTAADTQYF. The CDR3 nucleotides are TGTGCCAGCAGTTTGACAGCTGCAGATACGCAGTATTTT.

The chain links TRBV3-1 (or the pseudogene TRBV3-2) to TRBJ1-1; the D gene is possibly TRBD1 (6 bases). The ends were cut back, 3 bases at V and 6 bases at J, with 14 bases in the middle. CDR1 is LGHDT, CDR2 YNNKEL, per germline (reference sequence). This CDR3 contains 14 residues. This CDR3 reads CASSHLDRFAEAFF. The CDR3 DNA follows: TGTGCCAGCAGCCACCTAGACAGGTTTGCTGAAGCTTTCTTT.

This sequence joins TRBV9 and TRBJ1-1, with D maybe TRBD1 (6 bases). V lost 0 bases to trimming and J lost 7 bases, with 13 bases between them. The germline V gene has CDR1 SGDLS and CDR2 YYNGEE. The CDR3 has 14 amino acids. DNA of the CDR3: TGTGCCAGCAGCGTAGAGCAGGGGACGGGTGAAGCTTTCTTT. It is translated as CASSVEQGTGEAFF.

V and J are TRBV30 and TRBJ1-1, with 9 bases matching TRBD1. This CDR3 has 16 residues. The germline V gene encodes CDR1 GTSNPN and CDR2 SVGIG (reference sequence). With 0 bases clipped from V and 2 bases from J, the junction kept 7 bases outside the gene matches. CDR3 in DNA: TGTGCCTGGAGTGTACAGGGGGACAGGGAAAACACTGAAGCTTTCTTT. Translation gives CAWSVQGDRENTEAFF.

The gene calls are TRBV25-1 and TRBJ1-5; D unresolved. There are 14 residues in the CDR3. Looked up from germline, CDR1 is MGHDK and CDR2 is SYGVNS. Trimming pared 6 bases from V and 4 bases from J, leaving 13 bases between. The CDR3 DNA reads TGTGCCAGCAGCGCTGCGGCGGCGAATCAGCCCCAGCATTTT. It specifies CASSAAAANQPQHF.

This clone was seen once. The chain couples TRBV5-8 to TRBJ1-6; 9 bases fit TRBD1. CDR1 and CDR2 (germline): SGHTS, YDEGEE. This CDR3 has 16 residues. Losses at the gene ends were 3 bases for V and 10 bases for J; bases not matched to a gene: 11. For the CDR3, the DNA is TGTGCCAGCAGCTGGTTGATCGGACAGGGGAACTCACCCCTCCACTTT. Translating gives CASSWLIGQGNSPLHF.

The gene calls are TRBV4-1 and TRBJ1-4, with unresolved D. Between the trimmed V and J ends, which lost 1 base and 3 bases, there was a span of 12 bases. From germline, CDR1 is MGHRA and CDR2 YSYEKL. The CDR3 runs 16 residues. CDR3 DNA: TGCGCCAGCAGCCAAGTGGGGAGCAGCGCTAATGAAAAACTGTTTTTT. Translating it yields CASSQVGSSANEKLFF.

This clone appeared a few times. This chain connects TRBV5-8 to TRBJ1-5, with D maybe TRBD1 (5 bases). The germline gives CDR1 SGHTS, CDR2 YDEGEE. The CDR3 spans 15 residues. Trimming left V 4 bases short and J 1 base short, with 12 bases between. CDR3 amino acids: CASSAGTASNQPQHF. The CDR3 DNA reads as TGTGCCAGCAGCGCCGGGACGGCCAGCAATCAGCCCCAGCATTTT.

J is TRBJ1-1 and V is TRBV19, with D hard to call. V lost 8 bases, J lost 3 bases, and 7 bases lay in between. Germline V CDR1 and CDR2: LNHDA, SQIVND (reference sequence). CDR3 length equals 11 residues. The DNA for the CDR3 is TGTGCCAGTCGGGGAGACACTGAAGCTTTCTTT. Translated: CASRGDTEAFF.

The rearrangement joins TRBV3-1 (or the pseudogene TRBV3-2) to TRBJ2-2, with 7 bases matching TRBD1. Germline lookup yields CDR1 LGHDT and CDR2 YNNKEL (reference sequence). With V trimmed by 1 base and J by 7 bases, 6 bases remained unmatched. The CDR3 length is 15 residues. DNA for the CDR3: TGTGCCAGCAGCCAAGGAAGAACAGGGGACGGGGAGCTGTTTTTT. Its translation is CASSQGRTGDGELFF.

V usage is TRBV6-4 and J usage is TRBJ1-1, with 10 bases matching TRBD1. CDR3 length: 16 residues. V was pared by 6 bases and J by 0 bases, with 7 bases of the junction left unmatched. The V gene's germline CDR1 is MRHNA and CDR2 SNTAGT. The CDR3 is CASSASGTGVNTEAFF. CDR3 nucleotides: TGTGCCAGCAGCGCCTCCGGGACAGGGGTGAACACTGAAGCTTTCTTT.

This chain joins TRBV3-1 (or the pseudogene TRBV3-2) and TRBJ2-7, with D tentatively TRBD1 (5 bases). The V and J ends lost 1 base and 6 bases respectively, with 16 bases between them. This CDR3 spans 15 amino acids. From germline, CDR1 is LGHDT and CDR2 YNNKEL (reference sequence). The CDR3, as DNA: TGTGCCAGCAGCCAAGTTGGCCAGGGAATCGGCGAGCAGTACTTC. Its protein product is CASSQVGQGIGEQYF.